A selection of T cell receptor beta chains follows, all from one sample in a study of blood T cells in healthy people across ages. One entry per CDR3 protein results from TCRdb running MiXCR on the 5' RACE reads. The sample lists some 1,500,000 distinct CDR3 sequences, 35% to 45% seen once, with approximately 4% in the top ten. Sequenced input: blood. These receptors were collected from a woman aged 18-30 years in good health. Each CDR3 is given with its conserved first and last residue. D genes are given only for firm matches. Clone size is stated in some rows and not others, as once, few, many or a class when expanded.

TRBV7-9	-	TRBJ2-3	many	CASSLRESDTQYF	TGTGCCAGCAGCTTACGGGAGTCAGATACGCAGTATTTT
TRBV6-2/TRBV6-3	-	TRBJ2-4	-	CASSHDWGNIQYF	TGTGCCAGCAGTCACGACTGGGGGAACATTCAGTACTTC
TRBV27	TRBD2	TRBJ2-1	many	CASSRGLAGSYNEQFF	TGTGCCAGCAGCCGTGGACTAGCGGGCTCCTACAATGAGCAGTTCTTC
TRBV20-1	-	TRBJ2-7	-	CSSRMPPYEQYF	TGCAGTTCAAGGATGCCACCCTACGAGCAGTACTTC
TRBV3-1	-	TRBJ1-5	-	CASSAQDQPQHF	TGTGCCAGCAGCGCACAGGATCAGCCCCAGCATTTT
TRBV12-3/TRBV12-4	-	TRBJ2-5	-	CASSHRTRGETQYF	TGTGCCAGCAGTCATAGGACTAGGGGGGAGACCCAGTACTTC
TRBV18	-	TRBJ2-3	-	CASAPVTDTQYF	TGTGCCAGCGCACCGGTCACAGATACGCAGTATTTT
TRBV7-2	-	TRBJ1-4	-	CASSPSNTATNEKLFF	TGTGCCAGCAGCCCCTCAAACACTGCAACTAATGAAAAACTGTTTTTT
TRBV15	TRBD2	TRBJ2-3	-	CATSRDWLDAGLAGGITDTQYF	TGTGCCACCAGCAGAGATTGGCTAGATGCGGGACTAGCGGGGGGGATCACAGATACGCAGTATTTT
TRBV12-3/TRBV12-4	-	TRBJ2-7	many	CASSLAGRAYEQYF	TGTGCCAGCAGTTTGGCAGGGCGGGCCTACGAGCAGTACTTC
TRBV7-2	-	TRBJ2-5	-	CASRVEGKETQYF	TGTGCCAGCAGGGTGGAGGGGAAAGAGACCCAGTACTTC
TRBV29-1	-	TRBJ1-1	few	CSVQRRVNTEAFF	TGCAGCGTCCAAAGACGGGTGAACACTGAAGCTTTCTTT
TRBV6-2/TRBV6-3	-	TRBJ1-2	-	CASRKGSTGYTF	TGTGCCAGCAGGAAGGGGTCAACAGGCTACACCTTC
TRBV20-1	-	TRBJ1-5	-	CSASRGGPQHF	TGCAGTGCTTCCAGGGGAGGGCCCCAGCATTTT
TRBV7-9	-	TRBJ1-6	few	CASSLRRGKDSPLHF	TGTGCCAGCAGCTTACGTCGCGGCAAAGATTCACCCCTCCACTTT
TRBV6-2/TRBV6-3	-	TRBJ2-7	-	CASTLWRVFNEQYF	TGTGCCAGCACCCTATGGAGGGTTTTCAACGAGCAGTACTTC
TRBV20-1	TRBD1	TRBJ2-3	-	CSVRGQGSAQTADTQYF	TGCAGTGTTCGGGGACAGGGGTCCGCCCAGACAGCAGATACGCAGTATTTT
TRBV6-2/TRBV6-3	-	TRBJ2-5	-	CASSYRPGTQYF	TGTGCCAGCAGCTATAGGCCCGGGACCCAGTACTTC
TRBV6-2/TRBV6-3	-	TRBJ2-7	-	CASSLGTGTPHEQYF	TGTGCCAGCAGTTTAGGGACCGGGACACCGCACGAGCAGTACTTC
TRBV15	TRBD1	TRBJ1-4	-	CATSTRTGTGVEKLFF	TGTGCCACCAGCACGAGGACCGGGACAGGGGTCGAAAAACTGTTTTTT
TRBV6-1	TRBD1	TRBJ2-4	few	CASSGDRGLAKNIQYF	TGTGCCAGCAGTGGGGACAGGGGGCTTGCCAAAAACATTCAGTACTTC
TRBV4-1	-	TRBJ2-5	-	CASSQDGIIPQEQYF	TGCGCCAGCAGCCAAGATGGGATTATTCCTCAAGAGCAGTACTTC
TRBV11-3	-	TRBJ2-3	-	CASSLGRSASTDTQYF	TGTGCCAGCAGCCTTGGGAGGTCCGCTAGCACAGATACGCAGTATTTT
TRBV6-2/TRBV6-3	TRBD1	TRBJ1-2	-	CASSRTTGVGYGYTF	TGTGCCAGCAGCCGTACGACAGGGGTCGGTTATGGCTACACCTTC
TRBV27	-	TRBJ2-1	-	CASSFPAGGNEQFF	TGTGCCAGCAGTTTCCCGGCAGGAGGCAATGAGCAGTTCTTC
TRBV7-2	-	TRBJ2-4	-	CASSQATGRARSKNIQYF	TGTGCCAGCAGCCAAGCCACAGGGCGGGCTAGATCTAAAAACATTCAGTACTTC
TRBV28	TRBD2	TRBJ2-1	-	CASSVRTSAIYNEQFF	TGTGCCAGCAGTGTCAGGACTAGCGCAATCTATAATGAGCAGTTCTTC
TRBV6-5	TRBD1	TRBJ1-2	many	CASSNRGAYGYTF	TGTGCCAGCAGTAACAGGGGGGCCTATGGCTACACCTTC
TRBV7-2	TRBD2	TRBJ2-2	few	CASSLDGLAGVGELFF	TGTGCCAGCAGCCTTGACGGACTAGCGGGAGTCGGGGAGCTGTTTTTT
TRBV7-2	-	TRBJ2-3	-	CASNPRGSGGPAGDTQYF	TGTGCCAGCAACCCCAGGGGCAGTGGGGGGCCGGCCGGAGATACGCAGTATTTT
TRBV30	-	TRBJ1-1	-	CAWSRQPNTEAFF	TGTGCCTGGAGTAGACAGCCGAACACTGAAGCTTTCTTT
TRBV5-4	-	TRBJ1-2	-	CASSLGGAGTYGYTF	TGTGCCAGCAGCTTGGGGGGGGCAGGGACCTATGGCTACACCTTC
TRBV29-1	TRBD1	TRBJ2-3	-	CSVAGQGARPDTQYF	TGCAGCGTTGCTGGACAGGGGGCGCGACCAGATACGCAGTATTTT
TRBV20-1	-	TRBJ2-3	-	CSALPGGWGTDTQYF	TGCAGTGCACTGCCTGGGGGATGGGGCACAGATACGCAGTATTTT
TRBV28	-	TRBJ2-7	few	CASSSHRQGGSYEQYF	TGTGCCAGCAGCTCGCACCGACAGGGAGGCTCCTACGAGCAGTACTTC
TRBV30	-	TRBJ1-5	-	CAWSNVEAQPQHF	TGTGCCTGGAGCAACGTGGAGGCTCAGCCCCAGCATTTT
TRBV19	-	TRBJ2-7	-	CASSIAWGNSYEQYF	TGTGCCAGTAGTATAGCCTGGGGGAACTCCTACGAGCAGTACTTC
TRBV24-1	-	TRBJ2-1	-	CATSDLRPGGAGAYNEQFF	TGTGCCACCAGTGATTTGCGTCCCGGTGGGGCAGGAGCCTACAATGAGCAGTTCTTC
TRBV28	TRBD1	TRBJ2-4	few	CASSVNRDRNLRKNIQYF	TGTGCCAGCAGTGTAAACCGGGACAGGAACCTAAGAAAAAACATTCAGTACTTC
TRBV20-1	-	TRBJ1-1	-	CSAPRDNTEAFF	TGCAGTGCGCCACGGGACAACACTGAAGCTTTCTTT
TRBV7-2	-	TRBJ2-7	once	CASSFFGEGNEQCF	-
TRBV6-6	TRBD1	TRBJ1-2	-	CASQIPTGGYGYTF	TGTGCCAGTCAAATCCCGACAGGGGGCTACGGCTACACCTTC
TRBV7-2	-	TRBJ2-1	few	CASSADSGDEQFF	TGTGCCAGCAGCGCAGACAGCGGCGATGAGCAGTTCTTC
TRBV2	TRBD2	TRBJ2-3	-	CASLLAGSTDTQYF	TGTGCCAGCTTGCTAGCGGGGAGCACAGATACGCAGTATTTT
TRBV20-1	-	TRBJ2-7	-	CSARDTGNEQYF	TGCAGTGCTAGAGATACGGGAAACGAGCAGTACTTC
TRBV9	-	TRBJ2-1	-	CASSPGRADYNEQFF	TGTGCCAGCAGCCCGGGACGAGCGGATTACAATGAGCAGTTCTTC